This T cell receptor (beta chain) is drawn from a study of cytomegalovirus exposure and HLA in healthy donors. About the study: Roughly 179 million T cells yielded about 120 million unique TCR beta sequences, as an earlier analysis found.

Primers for the PCR totalled 60 Vbeta and 13 Jbeta. Sequenced by immunoSEQ multiplex PCR; TCRdb stores in-frame clones only, minus some. The table lists about 180,000 clones, approximately 80% of them singletons. The study's findings and limits: Accurate prediction of HLA-A and HLA-B alleles (for most subjects) was reportedly achieved from TCR beta sequences.

This clone was counted a single time. Its antigen remains unknown. This clonotype was sampled from a girl aged 2-10 years in good health and CMV-seropositive. The sequencing input was PBMCs.

The CDR3 nucleotides read TGTGCCAGCAGTCCTACAGGGGCCGGTAACATTCAGTACTTC. Translation gives CASSPTGAGNIQYF. This chain connects TRBV7-3 to TRBJ2-4; 7 bases are a match to TRBD1. The germline V gene encodes CDR1 SGHTA and CDR2 FQGTGA. Trimming removed 6 bases from V and 7 bases from J; junction bases left unmatched: 9. The CDR3 is 14 residues long.